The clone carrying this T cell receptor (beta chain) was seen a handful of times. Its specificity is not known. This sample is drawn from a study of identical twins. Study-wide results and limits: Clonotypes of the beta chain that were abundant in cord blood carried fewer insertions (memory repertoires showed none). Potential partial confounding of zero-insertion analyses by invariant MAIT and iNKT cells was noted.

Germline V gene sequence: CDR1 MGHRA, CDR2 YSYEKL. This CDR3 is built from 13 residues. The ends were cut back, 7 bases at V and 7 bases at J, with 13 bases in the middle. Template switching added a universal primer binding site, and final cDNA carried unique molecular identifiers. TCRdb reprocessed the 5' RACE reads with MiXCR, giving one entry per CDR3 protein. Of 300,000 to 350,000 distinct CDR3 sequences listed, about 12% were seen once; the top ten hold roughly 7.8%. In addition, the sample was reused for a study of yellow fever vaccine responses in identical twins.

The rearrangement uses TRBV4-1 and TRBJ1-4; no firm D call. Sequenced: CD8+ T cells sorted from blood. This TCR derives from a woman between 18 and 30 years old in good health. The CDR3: CASTWAGGEKLFF. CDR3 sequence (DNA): TGCGCCAGCACATGGGCAGGAGGTGAAAAACTGTTTTTT.